The following is a T cell receptor beta chain sequence with its context. Its antigen is currently unknown. This sample is part of a study of PD-1 blockade in mismatch repair-deficient tumors. Overall study: Patients had around 11 mismatch repair-deficient cancer types, all previously treated and progressing. Regarding the study as a whole: Tumor-resident clones, often absent from pretreatment blood, expanded after pembrolizumab and then contracted.

In germline, CDR1 is MNHNS, CDR2 SASEGT. The CDR3 totals 14 residues. V dropped 7 bases and J dropped 2 bases, with 12 bases sitting between them. All patients were mismatch repair deficient, assessed by either PCR or immunohistochemistry. TCR sequencing covered a few patients who responded to pembrolizumab. Assay: immunoSEQ multiplex PCR; the TCRdb copy retains only in-frame clones and omits some. The sample holds some 26,000 clones, 75% to 85% seen once. The material was peripheral blood, obtained 12 weeks after starting pembrolizumab. The origin of this receptor is an adult with mismatch repair-deficient cancer. The V call is TRBV6-1, the J call TRBJ1-3; weak D call: TRBD1 (6 bases). The CDR3 here is CASKLGGTGNTIYF. In nucleotides, the CDR3 is TGTGCCAGCAAGTTAGGGGGGACTGGAAACACCATATATTTT.